A selection of T cell receptor beta chains follows, all from one sample in a study of T cells in Graves' hyperthyroidism and ophthalmopathy. TCRdb used MiXCR to reprocess the multiplex PCR reads, holding one entry per CDR3 protein. The sample carries over 300,000 distinct CDR3 sequences, about 14% recorded once. Sample: blood. Receptors were obtained from a woman aged 55-69 years with Graves' hyperthyroidism. Each CDR3 is given without its conserved first and last residue.

v_gene	j_gene	CDR3aa
TRBV29-1	TRBJ2-5	SVSSGPETQY
TRBV27	TRBJ1-1	ASSLFEGQTTEAF
TRBV12-3/TRBV12-4	TRBJ2-1	ASSPPWGGGSYNEQF
TRBV6-6	TRBJ1-3	ASSYSIYQGNTIY
TRBV7-8	TRBJ1-1	ASSLRGGAIDTEAF
TRBV5-1	TRBJ2-7	ASSLEARLAGNYEQY
TRBV6-5	TRBJ1-3	ASSYSRGTGNTIY
TRBV28	TRBJ2-7	ASSKTSGSNEQY
TRBV28	TRBJ2-5	ASSFARGGETQY
TRBV30	TRBJ2-7	AWRRRGTGGDEQY
TRBV20-1	TRBJ1-1	SAWGGVGGNTEAF
TRBV5-1	TRBJ2-1	ASSISGRGNEQF
TRBV19	TRBJ2-5	ASSMTSGSGETQY
TRBV28	TRBJ1-2	ASRYGQGAIAVGYT
TRBV3-1	TRBJ2-7	ASSQRQGRIYEQY
TRBV5-1	TRBJ2-4	ASSLGGRYIQY
TRBV7-2	TRBJ1-1	ASSLGRLATEAF
TRBV5-1	TRBJ2-1	ASSSGTGAYNEQF
TRBV11-2	TRBJ2-1	ASSLAGASPYNEQF
TRBV5-1	TRBJ2-3	VSNLISSSTDTQY
TRBV29-1	TRBJ2-7	SVGSRQGSEQY
TRBV6-1	TRBJ1-3	ASSEPMSSGNTIY
TRBV2	TRBJ2-1	ASSEGLGTMYGEQF
TRBV10-2	TRBJ2-7	ASRDPAVAGPIGEQY
TRBV7-9	TRBJ2-7	ASSVRDVEQY
TRBV7-9	TRBJ2-5	ASSPGAGGETQY
TRBV30	TRBJ1-2	AWSVLGNYGYT
TRBV10-3	TRBJ2-3	AISGIGTSKTDTQY
TRBV13	TRBJ2-5	ASSTRTSGRVETQY
TRBV30	TRBJ2-1	AWSVPGQYNEQF
TRBV28	TRBJ2-7	ASSFLEVPYEQY
TRBV10-3	TRBJ2-3	AISAGGIPSTDTQY
TRBV5-1	TRBJ1-1	ASSLTGAENTEAF
TRBV29-1	TRBJ1-1	SVKTGGTEAF
TRBV5-1	TRBJ1-5	ASSYGDGQPQH
TRBV20-1	TRBJ2-2	SARVSSVVGELF
TRBV20-1	TRBJ2-3	SARKAGVDGADTQY
TRBV27	TRBJ2-5	ASSLGSLGETQY
TRBV2	TRBJ2-3	ASRGGGTDTQY
TRBV10-3	TRBJ1-2	ASWDAVRREGYT
TRBV9	TRBJ1-1	ASSVMETGGRAF
TRBV24-1	TRBJ2-1	ATMWSPSKGGPVEQF
TRBV5-5	TRBJ1-2	ASSQDTAAMRDT
TRBV2	TRBJ1-2	ASSDNRGRGYT
TRBV10-3	TRBJ2-1	AISESPSGRSEQF
TRBV28	TRBJ2-1	ARSSDRQPLINEQF
TRBV11-2	TRBJ2-1	ASSSGLAGGPNEQF
TRBV3-1	TRBJ2-5	VSTPGPGQGQETQY
TRBV2	TRBJ2-3	ASSRLHGTSGRITDTQY
TRBV18	TRBJ2-1	ASSPGQMYNEQF